Below, 26 T cell receptor beta chains from the same sample are listed, as sequenced in a study of CD8 T cells in Susac syndrome. RNA was extracted with the RNeasy kit, and a quantity of roughly 0.45 to 1 ug was reverse transcribed using random hexamers. Each CDR3 protein gets one entry after TCRdb re-called the immunoSEQ multiplex PCR reads with MiXCR. Of approximately 180,000 distinct CDR3 sequences in the sample, 90% to 96% were seen once. Sequencing input: CD4+ T cells from PBMCs. Receptor source: a human donor with multiple sclerosis.

The V gene is TRBV2, the J gene TRBJ2-2; D not certain. The CDR3 is 11 amino acids. The V end lost 4 bases, the J end lost 6 bases, and 3 bases lay between the germline ends. Germline lookup yields CDR1 SNHLY and CDR2 FYNNEI. CDR3 coding DNA: TGTGCCAGCAGTGCGGCCGGGGAGCTGTTTTTT. Protein: CASSAAGELFF.

This chain uses TRBV3-1 with TRBJ1-5, with 9 nucleotides matching TRBD1. Germline V gene lookup returns CDR1 LGHDT and CDR2 YNNKEL (reference sequence). The CDR3 covers 16 residues. J was trimmed by 7 bases and V by 3 bases; bases with no gene match: 10. As DNA, the CDR3 is TGTGCCAGCAGCCATTCCACCGGGACAGGGCTGCAGCCCCAGCATTTT. It translates to CASSHSTGTGLQPQHF.

The V gene is TRBV30, the J gene TRBJ1-3; tentatively, D is TRBD1 (6 bases). Germline CDR1 and CDR2: GTSNPN and SVGIG (reference sequence). V was clipped by 5 bases and J by 1 base, with 15 bases between them. This CDR3 is built from 15 residues. The CDR3 region has the DNA TGTGCCTGGGCAGAGACAGGTTCTTCTGGAAACACCATATATTTT. Residues: CAWAETGSSGNTIYF.

The chain employs TRBV5-6 and TRBJ1-6; D remains ambiguous. The germline V and J ends were trimmed by 0 bases and 9 bases, with 10 bases remaining between them. Looked up from germline, CDR1 is SGHDT and CDR2 is YYEEEE. The CDR3 spans 14 residues. The CDR3 nucleotides are TGTGCCAGCAGCTTGGGTAACAGTTTTTCACCCCTCCACTTT. Its translation is CASSLGNSFSPLHF.

The CDR3 DNA reads as TGCAGCGTTGAATCTCTCAGGGAGGGACAGTTCTTC. This encodes CSVESLREGQFF. This chain connects TRBV29-1 to TRBJ2-1; 7 bases are shared with TRBD2. Germline values: CDR1 SQVTM, CDR2 ANQGSEA. V lost 2 bases, J lost 13 bases, and 8 bases stayed unmatched. The CDR3 totals 12 residues.

In its sample, this clonotype was seen once. The rearrangement uses TRBV30 and TRBJ2-5, with 11 bases that match TRBD2. This CDR3 is built from 16 residues. Germline V gene data show CDR1 as GTSNPN and CDR2 as SVGIG (reference sequence). V lost 2 bases and J lost 0; bases outside the gene matches: 5. CDR3 bases: TGTGCCTGGAGTTTACGACTAGCGGGGAACCAAGAGACCCAGTACTTC. It is translated as CAWSLRLAGNQETQYF.

The chain is built from TRBV11-2 and TRBJ2-4, with D hard to call. The V end was cut by 4 bases, the J end by 8 bases, with 15 bases between. This CDR3 spans 14 amino acids. Per the germline V gene, CDR1 is SGHAT and CDR2 is FQNNGV. CDR3 DNA: TGTGCCAGCAGCTCCCGGGCCAAGGGTGACATTCAGTACTTC. Its protein is CASSSRAKGDIQYF.

The genes are TRBV24-1 and TRBJ2-1; no clear D gene. Germline V lookup: CDR1 KGHDR, CDR2 SFDVKD. V was cut by 7 bases and J by 8 bases, with 8 bases left in between. CDR3 length equals 11 residues. The CDR3 reads CATRANDEQFF. The CDR3 DNA reads as TGTGCCACCAGGGCTAACGATGAGCAGTTCTTC.

The chain uses TRBV19 and TRBJ1-5, with a tentative D call TRBD1 (5 bases). The CDR3 is 15 residues long. V lost 6 bases to trimming and J lost 0 bases, with 12 bases between them. In germline, CDR1 is LNHDA, CDR2 SQIVND (reference sequence). CDR3 amino acids: CASRIQVYSNQPQHF. CDR3 nucleotides: TGTGCCAGTAGGATACAGGTTTATAGCAATCAGCCCCAGCATTTT.

This chain joins TRBV7-9 and TRBJ2-1; no firm D call. Germline assignment: CDR1 SEHNR and CDR2 FQNEAQ (reference sequence). The V end was cut by 5 bases, the J end by 6 bases, with 14 bases between. The CDR3 consists of 14 residues. For the CDR3, the DNA is TGTGCCAGCAGCGTTACAATTCCCCCCAATGAGCAGTTCTTC. It translates to CASSVTIPPNEQFF.

The chain couples TRBV30 to TRBJ1-1, with a tentative D call TRBD1 (6 bases). The ends were cut back, 4 bases at V and 11 bases at J, with 14 bases in the middle. In germline, CDR1 is GTSNPN, CDR2 SVGIG (reference sequence). The CDR3 loop spans 11 amino acids. CDR3 sequence reads: CAWTYRVRAFF. DNA of the CDR3: TGTGCCTGGACCTACAGGGTGAGGGCTTTCTTT.

The gene calls are TRBV19 and TRBJ1-6; a weak D match, TRBD1 (6 bases). V was cut by 7 bases and J by 9 bases, with 22 bases left in between. Germline CDR1 LNHDA, CDR2 SQIVND (reference sequence). This CDR3 has 16 amino acids. CDR3 sequence reads: CASTPESQGMGSPLHF. The CDR3 region has the DNA TGTGCCAGTACCCCGGAATCACAGGGAATGGGTTCACCCCTCCACTTT.

This chain links TRBV7-8 with TRBJ2-5; possibly TRBD1 for D (5 bases). The germline V gene has CDR1 SGHVS and CDR2 FQNEAQ. This CDR3 has 15 amino acids. V was shortened by 5 bases and J by 5 bases, with 18 bases between the two germline ends. CDR3 sequence reads: CASSQFRMGPETQYF. DNA for the CDR3: TGTGCCAGCAGCCAATTTAGGATGGGGCCGGAGACCCAGTACTTC. Full variable domain (remainder filled in from reference TRBV7-8 and TRBJ2-5): GAGVSQSPRYKVAKRGQDVALRCDPISGHVSLFWYQQALGQGPEFLTYFQNEAQLDKSGLPSDRFFAERPEGSVSTLKIQRTQQEDSAVYLCASSQFRMGPETQYFGPGTRLLVL.

The chain carries TRBV21-1 and TRBJ2-4; the D call TRBD1 from the table was never checked on the DNA. TRBV21-1 is recorded as a pseudogene. This CDR3 is built from 14 residues. CDR3 loop: CASSHGTGKNIQYF. The DNA of the CDR3 is TGTGCCAGCAGCCATGGGACGGGAAAAAACATTCAGTACTTC.

The J gene is TRBJ2-2, the V gene TRBV3-1; D ambiguous. The CDR3 loop spans 16 amino acids. V shed 2 bases and J shed 0 bases, with 10 bases lying between them. Germline V gene data show CDR1 as LGHDT and CDR2 as YNNKEL (reference sequence). CDR3 loop: CASSQFLVPNTGELFF. The DNA for the CDR3 is TGTGCCAGCAGCCAATTCTTAGTTCCGAACACCGGGGAGCTGTTTTTT. Full variable domain (missing parts from reference TRBV3-1 and TRBJ2-2): DTAVSQTPKYLVTQMGNDKSIKCEQNLGHDTMYWYKQDSKKFLKIMFSYNNKELIINETVPNRFSPKSPDKAHLNLHINSLELGDSAVYFCASSQFLVPNTGELFFGEGSRLTVL.

The count of this clonotype is one. This chain uses TRBV6-1 with TRBJ2-4, with D tentatively TRBD2 (5 bases). Germline V gives CDR1 MNHNS, CDR2 SASEGT. Trimming took off 3 bases at V and 7 bases at J, with 19 bases between the two ends. The CDR3 spans 16 residues. In nucleotides, the CDR3 is TGTGCCAGCAGTGAGACTGGGGTACGGAGGAGGAACATTCAGTACTTC. Residues: CASSETGVRRRNIQYF.

This clonotype was picked up one time. The rearrangement joins TRBV5-4 to TRBJ2-3; 12 nucleotides align to TRBD2. The V gene's germline CDR1 is SGHNT and CDR2 YYREEE (reference sequence). The CDR3 sequence is 16 residues long. V lost 2 bases and J lost 5; bases outside the gene matches: 6. The DNA for the CDR3 is TGTGCCAGCAGCTTTCGACTAGCGGGGGATGGAGATACGCAGTATTTT. It is translated as CASSFRLAGDGDTQYF.

The V and J genes are TRBV9 and TRBJ2-5; the match to TRBD2 covers 7 bases. With 3 bases clipped from V and 2 bases from J, the junction kept 13 bases outside the gene matches. The CDR3 loop spans 17 amino acids. Germline lookup yields CDR1 SGDLS and CDR2 YYNGEE. DNA of the CDR3: TGTGCCAGCAGCGCCCCCGGTAGCGGGTCACAACAAGAGACCCAGTACTTC. This sequence encodes CASSAPGSGSQQETQYF.

A few counts support this clonotype. The gene calls are TRBV19 and TRBJ2-3; D is unresolved. Germline V CDR1 and CDR2: LNHDA, SQIVND (reference sequence). The length of the CDR3 is 14 residues. With 5 bases removed from V and 4 bases from J, the gap between germline ends came to 13 bases. The CDR3 DNA sequence: TGTGCCAGTAGTTCCGGCGGAAGGCCAGATACGCAGTATTTT. It yields the protein CASSSGGRPDTQYF.

The chain recombines TRBV3-1 with TRBJ1-5; D is unclear. This CDR3 has 15 residues. V dropped 0 bases and J dropped 1 base, with 7 bases sitting between them. Germline values: CDR1 LGHDT, CDR2 YNNKEL (reference sequence). The CDR3 is CASSQDLMSNQPQHF. In nucleotides, the CDR3 is TGTGCCAGCAGCCAAGATTTGATGAGCAATCAGCCCCAGCATTTT. Variable domain in full (rest from reference TRBV3-1 and TRBJ1-5): DTAVSQTPKYLVTQMGNDKSIKCEQNLGHDTMYWYKQDSKKFLKIMFSYNNKELIINETVPNRFSPKSPDKAHLNLHINSLELGDSAVYFCASSQDLMSNQPQHFGDGTRLSIL.

The chain is built from TRBV20-1 and TRBJ1-5; D is ambiguous. Germline CDR1 reads DFQATT; CDR2 reads SNEGSKA (reference sequence). V gave up 4 bases and J gave up 4 bases, with 11 bases separating them. The CDR3 totals 13 residues. CDR3 DNA sequence: TGCAGTGCTACCCGGGTCCAGAATCAGCCCCAGCATTTT. Translation gives CSATRVQNQPQHF.

The V call is TRBV7-2, the J call TRBJ2-3; no clear D. From germline, CDR1 is SGHTA and CDR2 FQGNSA. Trimming left V 3 bases short and J 5 bases short, with 12 bases between. This CDR3 comprises 14 residues. CDR3 region: CASSFSFDGDTQYF. In DNA, the CDR3 is TGTGCCAGCAGCTTTTCATTCGACGGAGATACGCAGTATTTT.

This sequence joins TRBV4-2 and TRBJ1-5; TRBD1 aligns across 7 bases. Germline V CDR1 and CDR2: LGHNA, YNFKEQ. V lost 4 bases to trimming and J lost 3 bases; unmatched junction nucleotides: 9. CDR3 size: 16 residues. In DNA form, the CDR3 reads TGTGCCAGCAGCCCAAGGACAGGAGATTTCAATCAGCCCCAGCATTTT. Protein sequence: CASSPRTGDFNQPQHF.

The chain employs TRBV3-1 and TRBJ2-7, with D maybe TRBD1 (6 bases). Germline CDR1 is LGHDT and CDR2 is YNNKEL (reference sequence). The CDR3 has 16 amino acids. The V end was cut by 3 bases, the J end by 6 bases, with 21 bases between. Here the CDR3 reads CASSHPILQGKFEQYF. CDR3 in DNA: TGTGCCAGCAGCCATCCCATACTACAGGGAAAGTTCGAGCAGTACTTC.

The chain couples TRBV6-5 to TRBJ1-2; no clear D. V lost 4 bases and J lost 7, with 13 bases in between. CDR1 and CDR2 from the germline V gene are MNHEY and SVGAGI. CDR3 length: 13 amino acids. In DNA form, the CDR3 reads TGTGCCAGCAGTTCCCCCAATACACCTGGCTACACCTTC. Its translation: CASSSPNTPGYTF.

The genes are TRBV7-9 and TRBJ1-1; D unresolved. The CDR3 loop spans 12 amino acids. V lost 3 bases to trimming and J lost 8 bases, with 10 bases between them. Germline CDR1 is SEHNR and CDR2 is FQNEAQ (reference sequence). CDR3 residues: CASSLVSREAFF. DNA of the CDR3: TGTGCCAGCAGCTTGGTAAGCAGAGAAGCTTTCTTT.